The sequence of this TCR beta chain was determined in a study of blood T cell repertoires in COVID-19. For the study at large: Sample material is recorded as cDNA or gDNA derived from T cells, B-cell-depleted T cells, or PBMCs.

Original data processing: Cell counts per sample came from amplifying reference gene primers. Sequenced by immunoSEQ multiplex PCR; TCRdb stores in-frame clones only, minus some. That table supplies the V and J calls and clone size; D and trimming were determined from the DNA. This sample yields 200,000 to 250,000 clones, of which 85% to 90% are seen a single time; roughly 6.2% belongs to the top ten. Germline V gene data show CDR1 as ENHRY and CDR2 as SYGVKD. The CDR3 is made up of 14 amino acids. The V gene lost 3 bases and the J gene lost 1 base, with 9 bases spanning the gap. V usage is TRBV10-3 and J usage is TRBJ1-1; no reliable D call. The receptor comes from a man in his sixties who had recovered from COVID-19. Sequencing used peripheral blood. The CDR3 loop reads CAISDPQENTEAFF. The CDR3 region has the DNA TGTGCCATCAGTGACCCTCAGGAGAACACTGAAGCTTTCTTT.